This T cell receptor (beta chain) stems from a study of identical twins. Overall study findings and caveats: In zero-insertion analyses, partial confounding could arise from invariant MAIT and iNKT cells. Excess low generation probability was seen in twin-shared out-of-frame alpha sequences.

Template switching supplied a universal primer site; unique molecular identifiers were carried on the cDNA. TCRdb ran MiXCR on the 5' RACE reads and lists one entry per CDR3 protein. The profile shows 400,000 to 500,000 distinct CDR3 sequences, less than 20% of them singletons. Regarding this clonotype: As yet, its antigen is unknown.

The V end was cut by 6 bases, the J end by 2 bases, with 12 bases between. CDR1 and CDR2 from the germline V gene are SQVTM and ANQGSEA. This CDR3 is built from 13 residues. The J gene is TRBJ2-3, the V gene TRBV29-1; TRBD1 is a possible D gene (6 bases). This clonotype was obtained from a man between 45 and 60 years old in good health. The material sequenced was naive T cells sorted from blood. CDR3 sequence: CSVSDRPTDTQYF. The CDR3 DNA reads TGCAGCGTATCAGACAGGCCCACAGATACGCAGTATTTT.